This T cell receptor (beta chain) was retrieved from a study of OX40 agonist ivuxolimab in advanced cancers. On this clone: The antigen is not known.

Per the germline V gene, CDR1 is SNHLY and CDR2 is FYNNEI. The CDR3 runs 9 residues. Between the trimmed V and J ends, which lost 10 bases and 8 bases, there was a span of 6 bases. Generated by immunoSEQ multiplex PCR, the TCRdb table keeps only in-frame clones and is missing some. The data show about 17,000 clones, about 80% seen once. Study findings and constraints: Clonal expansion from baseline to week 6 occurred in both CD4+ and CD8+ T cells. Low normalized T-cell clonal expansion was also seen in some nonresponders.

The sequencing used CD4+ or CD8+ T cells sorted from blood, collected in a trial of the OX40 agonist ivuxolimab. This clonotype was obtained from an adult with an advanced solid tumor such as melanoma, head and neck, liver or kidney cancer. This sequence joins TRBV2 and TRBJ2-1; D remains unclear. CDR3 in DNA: TGTGCCATCGGCGATGAGCAGTTCTTC. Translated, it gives CAIGDEQFF.